The TCR beta chain under discussion was sequenced for a study of shared clonotypes between healthy human individuals. Study summary: Donors had three CD4 naive, three CD4 memory, two CD8 naive and one CD8 memory plate apiece.

Study conclusions and caveats: An effect of sequencing depth on clonotype sharing among donors was expected. Memory subsets had estimated richness that was generally smaller than that of naive subsets.

TCRdb's copy holds only in-frame clones and misses some; the assay was immunoSEQ multiplex PCR. The sample consists of approximately 2,000,000 clones, 92% of them appearing once. A word on this clone: Antigen: not known.

Germline V gives CDR1 SGHNT, CDR2 YYREEE (reference sequence). The V and J ends lost 4 bases and 4 bases, in that order; junction bases with no gene match: 18. The CDR3 contains 18 residues. Sequencing was done on a sample of naive CD4+ T cells from PBMCs. Subset defined: CD45RA+ positively selected. The receptor was isolated from a man aged 18 to 30 in good health. Some clones in this sample may be carry-over from other donors' samples. V and J are TRBV5-4 and TRBJ2-5; 8 nucleotides match TRBD1. The CDR3 DNA reads as TGTGCCAGCAGCGGAAAAAACCTACAGGGGGAGGTAGGAGAGACCCAGTACTTC. The encoded protein is CASSGKNLQGEVGETQYF.